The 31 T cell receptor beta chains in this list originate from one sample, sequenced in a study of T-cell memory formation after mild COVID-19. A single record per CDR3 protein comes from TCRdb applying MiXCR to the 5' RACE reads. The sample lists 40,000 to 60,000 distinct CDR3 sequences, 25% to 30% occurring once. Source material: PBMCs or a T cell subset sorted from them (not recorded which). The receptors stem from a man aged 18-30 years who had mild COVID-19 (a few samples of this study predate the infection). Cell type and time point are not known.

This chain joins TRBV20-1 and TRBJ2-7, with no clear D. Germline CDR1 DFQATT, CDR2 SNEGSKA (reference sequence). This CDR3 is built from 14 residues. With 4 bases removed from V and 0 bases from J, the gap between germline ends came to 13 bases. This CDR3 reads CSATPPVFSYEQYF. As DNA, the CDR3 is TGCAGTGCTACCCCCCCGGTCTTCTCCTACGAGCAGTACTTC.

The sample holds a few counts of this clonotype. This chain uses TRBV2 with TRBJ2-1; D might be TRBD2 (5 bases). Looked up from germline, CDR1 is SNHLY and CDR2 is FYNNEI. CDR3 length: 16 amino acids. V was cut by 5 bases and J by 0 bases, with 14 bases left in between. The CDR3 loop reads CASSLAVDSSYNEQFF. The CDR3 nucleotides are TGTGCCAGCAGTCTCGCGGTGGACTCCTCCTACAATGAGCAGTTCTTC.

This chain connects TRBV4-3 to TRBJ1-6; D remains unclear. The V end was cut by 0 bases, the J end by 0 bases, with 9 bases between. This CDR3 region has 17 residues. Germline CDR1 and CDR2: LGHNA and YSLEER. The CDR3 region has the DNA TGCGCCAGCAGCCAAGATTTGGGGAGCTCCTATAATTCACCCCTCCACTTT. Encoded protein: CASSQDLGSSYNSPLHF.

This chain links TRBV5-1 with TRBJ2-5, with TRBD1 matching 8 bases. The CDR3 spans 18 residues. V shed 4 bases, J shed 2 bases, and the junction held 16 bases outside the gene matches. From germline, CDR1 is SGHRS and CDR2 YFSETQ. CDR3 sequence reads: CASSLATYRDRRQETQYF. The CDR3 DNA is TGCGCCAGCAGCCTTGCGACGTACCGGGACAGGAGACAAGAGACCCAGTACTTC.

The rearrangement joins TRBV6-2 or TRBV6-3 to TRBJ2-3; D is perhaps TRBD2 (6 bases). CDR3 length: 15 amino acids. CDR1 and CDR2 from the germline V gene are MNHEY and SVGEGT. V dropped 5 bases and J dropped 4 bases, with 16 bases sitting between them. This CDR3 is CASSARGGEADTQYF. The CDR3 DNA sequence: TGTGCCAGCAGTGCCCGAGGAGGGGAGGCAGATACGCAGTATTTT.

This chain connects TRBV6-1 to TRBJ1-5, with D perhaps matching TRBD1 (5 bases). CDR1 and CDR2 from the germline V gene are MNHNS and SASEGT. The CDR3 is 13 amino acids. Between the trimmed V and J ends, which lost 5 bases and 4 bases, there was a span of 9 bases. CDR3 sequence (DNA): TGTGCCAGCAGTAAAGGGGAGAATCAGCCCCAGCATTTT. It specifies CASSKGENQPQHF.

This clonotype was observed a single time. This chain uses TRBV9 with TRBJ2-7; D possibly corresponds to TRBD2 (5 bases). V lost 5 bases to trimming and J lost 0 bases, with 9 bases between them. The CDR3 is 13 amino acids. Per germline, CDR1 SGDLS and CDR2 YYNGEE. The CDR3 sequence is CASSGLDSYEQYF. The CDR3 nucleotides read TGTGCCAGCAGTGGACTGGACTCCTACGAGCAGTACTTC.

The CDR3 is CSARPLGEQFF. The CDR3 bases are TGCAGTGCTAGACCCCTCGGTGAGCAGTTCTTC. This chain links TRBV20-1 with TRBJ2-1; D is unclear. V lost 2 bases to trimming and J lost 9 bases, with 8 bases between them. CDR1 and CDR2 (germline): DFQATT, SNEGSKA (reference sequence). There are 11 residues in the CDR3.

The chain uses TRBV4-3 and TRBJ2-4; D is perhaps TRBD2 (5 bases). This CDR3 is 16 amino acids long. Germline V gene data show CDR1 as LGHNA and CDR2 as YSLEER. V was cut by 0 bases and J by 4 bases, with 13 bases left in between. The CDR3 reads CASSQEEGRSKNIQYF. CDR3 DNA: TGCGCCAGCAGCCAAGAAGAGGGTAGATCTAAAAACATTCAGTACTTC.

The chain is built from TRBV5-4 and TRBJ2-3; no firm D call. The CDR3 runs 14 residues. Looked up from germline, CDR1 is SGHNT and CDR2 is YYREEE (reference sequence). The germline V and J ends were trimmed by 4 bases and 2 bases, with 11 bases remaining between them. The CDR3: CASSPGTLTDTQYF. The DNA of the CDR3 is TGTGCCAGCAGCCCCGGCACCCTCACAGATACGCAGTATTTT.

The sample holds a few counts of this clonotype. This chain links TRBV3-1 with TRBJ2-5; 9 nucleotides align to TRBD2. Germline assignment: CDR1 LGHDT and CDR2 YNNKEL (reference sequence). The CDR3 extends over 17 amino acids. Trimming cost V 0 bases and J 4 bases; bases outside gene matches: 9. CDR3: CASSQEGGLAGPETQYF. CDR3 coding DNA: TGTGCCAGCAGCCAAGAGGGGGGACTAGCCGGACCAGAGACCCAGTACTTC.

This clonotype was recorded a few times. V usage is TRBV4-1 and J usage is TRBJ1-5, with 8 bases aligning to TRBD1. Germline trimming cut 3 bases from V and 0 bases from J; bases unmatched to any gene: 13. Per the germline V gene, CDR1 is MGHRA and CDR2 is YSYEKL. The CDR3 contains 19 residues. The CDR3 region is CASSQGGTGGGYSNQPQHF. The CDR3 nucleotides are TGCGCCAGCAGCCAGGGAGGGACAGGAGGCGGTTATAGCAATCAGCCCCAGCATTTT.

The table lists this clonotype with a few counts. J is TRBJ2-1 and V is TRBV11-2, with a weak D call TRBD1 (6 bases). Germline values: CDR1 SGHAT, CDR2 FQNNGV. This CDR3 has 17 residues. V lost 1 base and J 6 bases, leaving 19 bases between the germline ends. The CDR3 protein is CASSLGPGDYGPNEQFF. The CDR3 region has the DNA TGTGCCAGCAGCTTAGGTCCAGGGGATTATGGGCCCAATGAGCAGTTCTTC.

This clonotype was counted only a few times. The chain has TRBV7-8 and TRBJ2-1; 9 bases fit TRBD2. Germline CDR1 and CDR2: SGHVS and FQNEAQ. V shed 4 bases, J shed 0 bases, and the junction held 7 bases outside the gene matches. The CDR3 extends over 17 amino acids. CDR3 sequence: CASSSTGSGSSYNEQFF. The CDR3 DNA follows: TGTGCCAGCAGCTCTACTGGTAGCGGGAGCTCCTACAATGAGCAGTTCTTC.

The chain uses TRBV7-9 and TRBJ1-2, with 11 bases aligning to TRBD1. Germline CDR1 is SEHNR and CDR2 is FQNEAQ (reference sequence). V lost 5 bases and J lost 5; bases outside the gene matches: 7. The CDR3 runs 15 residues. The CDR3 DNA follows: TGTGCCAGCAGCCCCCGGACAGGGGGCCGTTATGGCTACACCTTC. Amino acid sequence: CASSPRTGGRYGYTF.

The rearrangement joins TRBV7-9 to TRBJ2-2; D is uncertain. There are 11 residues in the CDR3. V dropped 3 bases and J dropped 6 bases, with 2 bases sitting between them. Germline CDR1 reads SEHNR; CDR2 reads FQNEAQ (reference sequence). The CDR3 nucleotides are TGTGCCAGCAGCTTGCCCGGGGAGCTGTTTTTT. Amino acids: CASSLPGELFF.

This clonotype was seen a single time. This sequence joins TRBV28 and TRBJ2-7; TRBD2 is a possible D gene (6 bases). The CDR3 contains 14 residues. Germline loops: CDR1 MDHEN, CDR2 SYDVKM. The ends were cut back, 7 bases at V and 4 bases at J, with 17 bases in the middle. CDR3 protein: CASTSRGAGYEQYV. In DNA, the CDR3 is TGTGCCAGCACCTCGCGAGGGGCGGGATACGAGCAGTACGTC.

The chain's CDR3 is CASSPRGTSHTGELFF. The CDR3 region has the DNA TGTGCCAGCTCACCAAGGGGGACTAGCCACACCGGGGAGCTGTTTTTT. The chain carries TRBV18 and TRBJ2-2, with 9 bases matching TRBD2. The CDR3 runs to 16 residues. CDR1 KGHSH and CDR2 LQKENI come from the germline V gene. After removal of 2 bases from V and 3 bases from J, the junction contained 4 bases not matched to a gene. Looking up the rest from reference TRBV18 and TRBJ2-2 gives the full variable domain: NAGVMQNPRHLVRRRGQEARLRCSPMKGHSHVYWYRQLPEEGLKFMVYLQKENIIDESGMPKERFSAEFPKEGPSILRIQQVVRGDSAAYFCASSPRGTSHTGELFFGEGSRLTVL.

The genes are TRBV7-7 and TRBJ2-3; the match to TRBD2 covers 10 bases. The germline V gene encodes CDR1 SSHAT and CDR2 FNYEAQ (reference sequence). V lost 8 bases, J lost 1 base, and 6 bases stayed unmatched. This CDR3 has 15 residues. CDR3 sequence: CASAAGTSGTDTQYF. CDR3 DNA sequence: TGTGCCAGCGCAGCCGGGACTAGCGGCACAGATACGCAGTATTTT.

This CDR3 is CASSRRGTDTQYF. The CDR3 DNA sequence: TGTGCCAGCAGCCGCAGGGGCACAGATACGCAGTATTTT. The chain employs TRBV13 and TRBJ2-3; weak D call: TRBD1 (5 bases). CDR1 and CDR2 from the germline V gene are PRHDT and FYEKMQ (reference sequence). The V and J ends lost 5 bases and 1 base respectively, with 7 bases between them. This CDR3 has 13 amino acids.

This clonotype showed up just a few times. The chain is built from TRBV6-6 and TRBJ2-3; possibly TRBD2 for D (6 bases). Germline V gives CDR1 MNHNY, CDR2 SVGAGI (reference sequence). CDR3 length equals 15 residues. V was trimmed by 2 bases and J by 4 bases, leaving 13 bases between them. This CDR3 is CASSYGGLPSDTQYF. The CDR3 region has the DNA TGTGCCAGCAGTTACGGGGGACTGCCCTCAGATACGCAGTATTTT.

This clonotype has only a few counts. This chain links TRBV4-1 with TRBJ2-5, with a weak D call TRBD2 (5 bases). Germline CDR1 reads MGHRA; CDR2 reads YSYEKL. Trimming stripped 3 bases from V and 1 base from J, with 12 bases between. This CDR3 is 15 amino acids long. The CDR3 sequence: CASSQGRGLQETQYF. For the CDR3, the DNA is TGCGCCAGCAGCCAGGGGAGAGGCCTCCAAGAGACCCAGTACTTC.

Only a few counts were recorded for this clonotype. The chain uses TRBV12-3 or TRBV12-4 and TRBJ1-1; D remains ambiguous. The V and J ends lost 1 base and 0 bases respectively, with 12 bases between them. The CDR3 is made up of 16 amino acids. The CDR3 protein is CASSLGQYTMNTEAFF. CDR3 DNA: TGTGCCAGCAGTTTAGGGCAATACACGATGAACACTGAAGCTTTCTTT.

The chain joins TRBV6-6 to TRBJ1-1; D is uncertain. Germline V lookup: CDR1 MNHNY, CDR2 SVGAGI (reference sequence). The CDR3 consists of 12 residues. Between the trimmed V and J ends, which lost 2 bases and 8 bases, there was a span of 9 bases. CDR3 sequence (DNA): TGTGCCAGCAGTTACGGGCAGCCAGAAGCTTTCTTT. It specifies CASSYGQPEAFF.

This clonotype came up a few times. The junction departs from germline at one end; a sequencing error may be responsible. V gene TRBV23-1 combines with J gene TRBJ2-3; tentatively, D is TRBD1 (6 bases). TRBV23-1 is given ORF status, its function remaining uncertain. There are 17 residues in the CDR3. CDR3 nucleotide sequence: TGCGCCAGCAGGCCCCCGGGGCCAGGGGATTTCACATATACGCAGTATTTT. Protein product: CASRPPGPGDFTYTQYF.

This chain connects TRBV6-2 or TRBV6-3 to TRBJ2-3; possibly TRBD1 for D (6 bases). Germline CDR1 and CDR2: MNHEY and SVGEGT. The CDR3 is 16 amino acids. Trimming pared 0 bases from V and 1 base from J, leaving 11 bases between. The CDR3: CASSYSTGLRTDTQYF. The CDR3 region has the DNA TGTGCCAGCAGTTACTCGACAGGCCTCCGCACAGATACGCAGTATTTT.

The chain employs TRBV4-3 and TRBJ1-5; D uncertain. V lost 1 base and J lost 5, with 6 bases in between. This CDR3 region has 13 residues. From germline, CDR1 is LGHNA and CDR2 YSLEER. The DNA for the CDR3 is TGCGCCAGCAGCCAAGCTTCTGATCAGCCCCAGCATTTT. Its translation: CASSQASDQPQHF.

The CDR3 DNA is TGCGCCAGCAGCCCTCGTTACTACGATAGCAATCAGCCCCAGCATTTT. It yields the protein CASSPRYYDSNQPQHF. The chain couples TRBV4-1 to TRBJ1-5, with D hard to call. V was trimmed by 4 bases and J by 0 bases, leaving 13 bases between them. The CDR3 extends over 16 amino acids. The germline CDR1 and CDR2 sequences are MGHRA and YSYEKL.

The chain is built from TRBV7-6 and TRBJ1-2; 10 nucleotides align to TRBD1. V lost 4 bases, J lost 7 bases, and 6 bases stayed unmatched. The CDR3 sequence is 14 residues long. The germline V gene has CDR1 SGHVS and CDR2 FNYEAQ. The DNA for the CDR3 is TGTGCCAGCAGCTCGGACAGGGGGTTTGGTGGCTACACCTTC. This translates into CASSSDRGFGGYTF.

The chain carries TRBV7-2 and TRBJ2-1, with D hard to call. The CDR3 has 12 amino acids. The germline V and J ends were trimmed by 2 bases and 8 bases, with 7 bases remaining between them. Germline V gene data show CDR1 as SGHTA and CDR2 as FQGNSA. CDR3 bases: TGTGCCAGCAGCTTATTCAGGTATGAGCAGTTCTTC. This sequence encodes CASSLFRYEQFF. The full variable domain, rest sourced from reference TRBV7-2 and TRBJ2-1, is GAGVSQSPSNKVTEKGKDVELRCDPISGHTALYWYRQSLGQGLEFLIYFQGNSAPDKSGLPSDRFSAERTGGSVSTLTIQRTQQEDSAVYLCASSLFRYEQFFGPGTRLTVL.

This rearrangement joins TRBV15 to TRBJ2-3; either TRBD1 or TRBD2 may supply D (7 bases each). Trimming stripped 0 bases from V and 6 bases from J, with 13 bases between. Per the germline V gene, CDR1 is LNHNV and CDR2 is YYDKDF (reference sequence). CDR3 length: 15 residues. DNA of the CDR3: TGTGCCACCAGCAGAGAAACGGGGGGACAGGATACGCAGTATTTT. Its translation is CATSRETGGQDTQYF.